Listed below are T cell receptor beta chains from one sample, sequenced in a study of monozygotic twins with inflammatory bowel disease. For each CDR3 protein, TCRdb gives one entry from its re-call of the 5' RACE reads, without DNA. The ten most abundant clones cover around 2.4% of a sample with approximately 420,000 distinct CDR3 sequences. Sequences were obtained from blood. The receptors were gathered from a human donor with ulcerative colitis or Crohn's disease, or a healthy co-twin of an affected twin (not recorded which). CDR3s include the opening cysteine and the closing phenylalanine or tryptophan. The order of the fields is CDR3 protein, V gene, J gene, CDR3 length.

CASSSWAGETSYEQYF	TRBV7-9	TRBJ2-7	16
CASITTSVSYNEQFF	TRBV19	TRBJ2-1	15
CASRLGTGGWVTEAFF	TRBV6-1	TRBJ1-1	16
CSARDPRRVVVNEQFF	TRBV20-1	TRBJ2-1	16
CAIQLGRAGDTQYF	TRBV10-3	TRBJ2-3	14
CSARVRADTQYF	TRBV20-1	TRBJ2-3	12
CASRAGPHGYTF	TRBV28	TRBJ1-2	12
CASSLGLGSVGSYNSPLHF	TRBV11-1	TRBJ1-6	19
CASSHTHSGTQETQYF	TRBV4-1	TRBJ2-5	16
CSARDTGLANEKLFF	TRBV20-1	TRBJ1-4	15
CASSTTGGGWIRNGYTF	TRBV7-9	TRBJ1-2	17
CASSEGRVDTQYF	TRBV6-1	TRBJ2-3	13
CASRGNSRGYGEKLFF	TRBV10-2	TRBJ1-4	16
CATSRGGSSDTEAFF	TRBV24-1	TRBJ1-1	15
CASSSTSGEQFF	TRBV7-3	TRBJ2-1	12
CASSSERGGPREQFF	TRBV6-5	TRBJ2-1	15
CASSRTGGYGTRAFF	TRBV6-1	TRBJ1-1	15
CSARGTGKDTQYF	TRBV20-1	TRBJ2-3	13
CATSRVGELGKLAKNIQYF	TRBV15	TRBJ2-4	19
CASSLVTEDTQYF	TRBV7-9	TRBJ2-3	13
CASSQRWDRAPNTGELFF	TRBV3-1	TRBJ2-2	18
CAGTETNYGYTF	TRBV30	TRBJ1-2	12
CASSYGTSGRNIQYF	TRBV28	TRBJ2-4	15
CATSRDYQGQVEQYF	TRBV15	TRBJ2-7	15
CASSSDGRYSPLHF	TRBV28	TRBJ1-6	14
CASTWTHGGSYNEQFF	TRBV19	TRBJ2-1	16
CASSPISGSRTEAFF	TRBV7-2	TRBJ1-1	15
CASSEDRETQYF	TRBV6-5	TRBJ2-5	12
CASSFSGTHQETQYF	TRBV5-4	TRBJ2-5	15
CASSPDRGLGYTF	TRBV18	TRBJ1-2	13
CASSRFTDLSPLHF	TRBV7-2	TRBJ1-6	14
CASSYRGAGGRRELTEAFF	TRBV11-2	TRBJ1-1	19
CAIRGTGSNEQFF	TRBV10-3	TRBJ2-1	13
CAISALGGTEAFF	TRBV10-3	TRBJ1-1	13
CASSLRQAQDTGELFF	TRBV7-6	TRBJ2-2	16
CASSLQGALTDTQYF	TRBV5-6	TRBJ2-3	15
CASRGAGASDTQYF	TRBV28	TRBJ2-3	14
CASSLYGGSIHEQFF	TRBV5-6	TRBJ2-1	15
CASSQDRDLSYNEQFF	TRBV4-2	TRBJ2-1	16
CASSYPRGAAGWTQYF	TRBV6-5	TRBJ2-5	16
CRGAAGVSNYGYTF	TRBV20-1	TRBJ1-2	14
CASSYSRRERDENTQYF	TRBV6-5	TRBJ2-3	17
CASRSPGQGALFLMNTEAFF	TRBV27	TRBJ1-1	20
CATTGTGDGYTF	TRBV10-3	TRBJ1-2	12
CSARQSGEKLFF	TRBV20-1	TRBJ1-4	12
CASSPGSYRGGYTF	TRBV27	TRBJ1-2	14
CASRDRAYTANYGYTF	TRBV12-3/TRBV12-4	TRBJ1-2	16
CASSLKQGRIGELFF	TRBV3-1	TRBJ2-2	15
CASSWGPTGSTGELFF	TRBV5-1	TRBJ2-2	16
CATSTGKLSGNTIYF	TRBV15	TRBJ1-3	15
CASSQEFRDNGGGEAFF	TRBV3-1	TRBJ1-1	17
CASSSTPGSAYEQYF	TRBV6-5	TRBJ2-7	15
CASSSSRGRRDTQYF	TRBV4-3	TRBJ2-3	15